Listed here are 21 T cell receptor beta chains from one sample, sequenced in a study of PD-L1 blockade in urothelial cancer. Time point meaning: pretreatment peripheral blood. This table comes from immunoSEQ multiplex PCR, and its TCRdb copy is limited to in-frame clones, with some not included. The table shows approximately 63,000 clones, with about 81% occurring only once. The specimen comprised PBMCs, sampled around atezolizumab (anti-PD-L1) treatment. The receptors were gathered from a man aged 65 to 85 with urothelial cancer.

The J gene is TRBJ2-3, the V gene TRBV4-1; 7 nucleotides line up with TRBD2. J lost 2 bases, V lost 2 bases, and 10 bases had no gene match. CDR3 length: 17 amino acids. Germline values: CDR1 MGHRA, CDR2 YSYEKL. CDR3 nucleotides: TGCGCCAGCAGCCAATTCCGAAGGCTAGCGGCCACAGATACGCAGTATTTT. Protein sequence: CASSQFRRLAATDTQYF.

V gene TRBV19 combines with J gene TRBJ1-5; 7 bases map to TRBD1. Germline loops: CDR1 LNHDA, CDR2 SQIVND (reference sequence). The CDR3 has 13 residues. The V segment lost 3 bases and the J segment 8 bases; nucleotides outside the gene matches: 4. In nucleotides, the CDR3 is TGTGCCAGTAGTATGGAGGGGGCCGAGCCCCAGCATTTT. As protein: CASSMEGAEPQHF. The complete variable domain, with remaining parts taken from reference TRBV19 and TRBJ1-5, reads DGGITQSPKYLFRKEGQNVTLSCEQNLNHDAMYWYRQDPGQGLRLIYYSQIVNDFQKGDIAEGYSVSREKKESFPLTVTSAQKNPTAFYLCASSMEGAEPQHFGDGTRLSIL.

V and J are TRBV18 and TRBJ1-1, with 7 nucleotides matching TRBD1. The germline gives CDR1 KGHSH, CDR2 LQKENI. V was clipped by 2 bases and J by 10 bases; unmatched bases: 4. This CDR3 region has 12 residues. The CDR3 sequence is CASSPEDRVAFF. Written as DNA, the CDR3 is TGTGCCAGCTCACCAGAAGACAGGGTAGCTTTCTTT.

The J gene is TRBJ1-4, the V gene TRBV7-2; D remains unclear. This CDR3 has 13 residues. Germline CDR1 is SGHTA and CDR2 is FQGNSA. V was shortened by 2 bases and J by 7 bases, with 8 bases between the two germline ends. The CDR3 reads CASSLSLSEKLFF. CDR3 in DNA: TGTGCCAGCAGCTTATCATTGAGTGAAAAACTGTTTTTT.

The chain is built from TRBV18 and TRBJ1-1; D is possibly TRBD1 (5 bases). Deletions cut 4 bases from V and 1 base from J, with 13 bases between. Germline values: CDR1 KGHSH, CDR2 LQKENI. The length of the CDR3 is 15 residues. CDR3 sequence reads: CASSQDTYKNTEAFF. CDR3 coding DNA: TGTGCCAGCTCACAGGACACGTATAAGAACACTGAAGCTTTCTTT.

The V gene is TRBV5-1, the J gene TRBJ2-6; a weak D match, TRBD2 (5 bases). Germline assignment: CDR1 SGHRS and CDR2 YFSETQ. V was pared by 5 bases and J by 0 bases, with 9 bases between. CDR3 length equals 15 residues. The CDR3: CASSEGASGANVLTF. CDR3 bases: TGCGCCAGCAGTGAGGGAGCCTCTGGGGCCAACGTCCTGACTTTC.

The chain combines TRBV19 with TRBJ1-4, with 7 bases matching TRBD1. Germline values: CDR1 LNHDA, CDR2 SQIVND (reference sequence). The junction had 20 bases not matched to a gene; V was cut back by 9 bases and J by 4 bases. This CDR3 has 18 amino acids. The CDR3 DNA follows: TGTGCCAGCTCCCCCCCCGGGACAGAAAGACCCTATAATGAAAAACTGTTTTTT. Translation: CASSPPGTERPYNEKLFF.

The CDR3 DNA follows: TGTGCCAGCAGTTACTTATGGGGGGAGAAGAACACTGAAGCTTTCTTT. This gives the protein CASSYLWGEKNTEAFF. The chain employs TRBV6-5 and TRBJ1-1; tentatively, D is TRBD1 (5 bases). V was trimmed by 1 base and J by 1 base, leaving 13 bases between them. The CDR3 consists of 16 residues. CDR1 and CDR2 from the germline V gene are MNHEY and SVGAGI.

The chain couples TRBV27 to TRBJ2-1; D is possibly TRBD2 (6 bases). Germline-derived CDR1 and CDR2 are MNHEY and SMNVEV (reference sequence). Between the trimmed V and J ends, which lost 2 bases and 2 bases, there was a span of 10 bases. The CDR3 runs to 15 residues. This CDR3 reads CASSLGEVPYNEQFF. CDR3 nucleotides: TGTGCCAGCAGTTTAGGGGAGGTACCCTACAATGAGCAGTTCTTC.

The CDR3 spells CASSLTQGARQDTGELFF. The CDR3 DNA follows: TGTGCCAGCAGCTTAACGCAGGGGGCAAGGCAGGACACCGGGGAGCTGTTTTTT. This chain joins TRBV7-9 and TRBJ2-2, with 8 bases identical to TRBD1. CDR3 length: 18 amino acids. Germline V gene lookup returns CDR1 SEHNR and CDR2 FQNEAQ (reference sequence). After removal of 2 bases from V and 3 bases from J, the junction contained 11 bases not matched to a gene.

As for this clone: At one end, the junction sequence differs from germline, possibly due to a read error. The chain uses TRBV7-7 and TRBJ1-1; TRBD1 might be the D (5 bases). Germline CDR1 reads SSHAT; CDR2 reads FNYEAQ (reference sequence). This CDR3 comprises 9 residues. The CDR3 sequence: CASSLGEGF. The CDR3 DNA is TGTGCCAGCAGCTTAGGGGAGGGGTTT.

The V and J genes are TRBV6-6 and TRBJ2-3; no definite D call. Germline CDR1 reads MNHNY; CDR2 reads SVGAGI (reference sequence). The CDR3 is 15 amino acids. V shed 6 bases and J shed 1 base, with 14 bases lying between them. The CDR3 loop is CASSEYGEGTDTQYF. Here the CDR3 DNA reads TGTGCCAGCAGCGAATATGGAGAGGGCACAGATACGCAGTATTTT.

The genes are TRBV6-5 and TRBJ1-2, with D possibly TRBD1 on 5 matching bases. Trimming took 9 bases from V and 3 from J, leaving 11 bases between them. Germline assignment: CDR1 MNHEY and CDR2 SVGAGI. CDR3 length: 12 residues. CDR3 loop: CASGAADYGYTF. CDR3 nucleotides: TGTGCCAGTGGGGCGGCTGACTATGGCTACACCTTC.

The chain joins TRBV6-6 to TRBJ2-1; 10 nucleotides agree with TRBD2. Trimming cost V 6 bases and J 10 bases; bases outside gene matches: 6. The CDR3 sequence is 13 residues long. Germline V CDR1 and CDR2: MNHNY, SVGAGI (reference sequence). CDR3 residues: CASRGTSEGEQFF. The CDR3, as DNA: TGTGCCAGCAGGGGGACTAGCGAGGGCGAGCAGTTCTTC.

The V and J genes are TRBV5-1 and TRBJ2-2; 9 bases are shared with TRBD2. The CDR3 sequence is 17 residues long. Germline V gene lookup returns CDR1 SGHRS and CDR2 YFSETQ. V trimming: 4 bases; J trimming: 6 bases; junction bases outside the gene matches: 13. Here the CDR3 reads CASSHKAGGLLAGELFF. DNA of the CDR3: TGCGCCAGCAGCCATAAAGCGGGAGGATTACTGGCCGGGGAGCTGTTTTTT.

The chain recombines TRBV9 with TRBJ2-7; possibly TRBD1 for D (5 bases). This CDR3 region has 14 residues. Germline V CDR1 and CDR2: SGDLS, YYNGEE. The V and J ends lost 3 bases and 1 base respectively, with 11 bases between them. The CDR3 spells CASSEGEVSYEQYF. The CDR3 DNA follows: TGTGCCAGCAGCGAAGGGGAAGTTTCCTACGAGCAGTACTTC. The full variable domain, with the rest looked up from reference TRBV9 and TRBJ2-7, is DSGVTQTPKHLITATGQRVTLRCSPRSGDLSVYWYQQSLDQGLQFLIQYYNGEERAKGNILERFSAQQFPDLHSELNLSSLELGDSALYFCASSEGEVSYEQYFGPGTRLTVT.

The chain is built from TRBV19 and TRBJ1-4, with TRBD1 as a possible D gene (6 bases). The V and J ends lost 5 bases and 6 bases respectively, with 10 bases between them. The CDR3 is 13 residues long. Germline V gives CDR1 LNHDA, CDR2 SQIVND (reference sequence). CDR3: CASSVGADEKLFF. The DNA for the CDR3 is TGTGCCAGTAGTGTGGGGGCCGATGAAAAACTGTTTTTT.

The chain combines TRBV7-9 with TRBJ1-5; D is unresolved. The CDR3 runs 15 residues. V dropped 5 bases and J dropped 1 base, with 12 bases sitting between them. Germline loops: CDR1 SEHNR, CDR2 FQNEAQ (reference sequence). In DNA form, the CDR3 reads TGTGCCAGCAGCCAACTAACCGAGAGCAATCAGCCCCAGCATTTT. Protein product: CASSQLTESNQPQHF.

This clone came up a few times. The rearrangement joins TRBV27 to TRBJ2-7; 8 bases are a match to TRBD1. Germline V lookup: CDR1 MNHEY, CDR2 SMNVEV (reference sequence). The CDR3 is 14 amino acids. V shed 2 bases, J shed 2 bases, and the junction held 2 bases outside the gene matches. This CDR3 reads CASSLSRGPYEQYF. CDR3 in DNA: TGTGCCAGCAGTTTAAGCAGGGGGCCCTACGAGCAGTACTTC.

The sample holds a few counts of this clone. This rearrangement joins TRBV7-6 to TRBJ2-7; a possible D gene is TRBD1 (6 bases). The CDR3 covers 15 residues. Germline V gene data show CDR1 as SGHVS and CDR2 as FNYEAQ. The V end lost 4 bases, the J end lost 4 bases, and 17 bases lay between the germline ends. This CDR3 is CASSSTGTMGYEQYF. The CDR3 bases are TGTGCCAGCAGCTCTACAGGGACGATGGGGTACGAGCAGTACTTC.

The V call is TRBV2, the J call TRBJ2-1, with D perhaps TRBD2 (5 bases). Trimming took 8 bases from V and 5 from J, leaving 10 bases between them. Looked up from germline, CDR1 is SNHLY and CDR2 is FYNNEI. The CDR3 contains 12 residues. CDR3 DNA sequence: TGTGCCAGCCACCTAGCAGACAATGAGCAGTTCTTC. It encodes CASHLADNEQFF.